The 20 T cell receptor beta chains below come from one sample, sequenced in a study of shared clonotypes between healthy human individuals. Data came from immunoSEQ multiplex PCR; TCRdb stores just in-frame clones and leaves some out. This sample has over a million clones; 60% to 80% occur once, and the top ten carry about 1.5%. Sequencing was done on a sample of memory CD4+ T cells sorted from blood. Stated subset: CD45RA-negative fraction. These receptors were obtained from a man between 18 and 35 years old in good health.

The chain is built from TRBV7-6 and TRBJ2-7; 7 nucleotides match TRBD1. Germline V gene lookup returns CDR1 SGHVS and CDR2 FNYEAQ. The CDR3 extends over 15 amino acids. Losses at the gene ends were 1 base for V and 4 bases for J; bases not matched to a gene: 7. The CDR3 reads CASSLGDGTEYEQYF. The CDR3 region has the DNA TGTGCCAGCAGCTTAGGGGACGGGACAGAATACGAGCAGTACTTC.

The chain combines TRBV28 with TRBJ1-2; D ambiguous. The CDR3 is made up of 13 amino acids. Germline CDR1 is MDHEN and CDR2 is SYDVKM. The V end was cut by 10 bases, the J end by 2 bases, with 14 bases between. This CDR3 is CAISGGGNYGYTF. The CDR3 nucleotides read TGTGCCATCTCAGGTGGAGGGAACTATGGCTACACCTTC.

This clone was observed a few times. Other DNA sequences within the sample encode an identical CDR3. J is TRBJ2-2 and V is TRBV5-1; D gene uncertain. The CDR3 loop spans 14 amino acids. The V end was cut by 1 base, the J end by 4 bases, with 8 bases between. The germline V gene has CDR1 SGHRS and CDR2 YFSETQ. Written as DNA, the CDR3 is TGCGCCAGCAGCTTGAACCCAGGCACCGGGGAGCTGTTTTTT. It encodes CASSLNPGTGELFF.

The CDR3 is CASSPLAGTGNTHEQFF. CDR3 sequence (DNA): TGTGCCAGCAGTCCGCTGGCCGGGACAGGGAACACCCATGAGCAGTTCTTC. The J gene is TRBJ2-1, the V gene TRBV11-1; 9 bases fit TRBD1. Germline assignment: CDR1 SGHAT and CDR2 FQDESV (reference sequence). The CDR3 runs to 17 residues. Germline trimming cut 6 bases from V and 8 bases from J; bases unmatched to any gene: 17.

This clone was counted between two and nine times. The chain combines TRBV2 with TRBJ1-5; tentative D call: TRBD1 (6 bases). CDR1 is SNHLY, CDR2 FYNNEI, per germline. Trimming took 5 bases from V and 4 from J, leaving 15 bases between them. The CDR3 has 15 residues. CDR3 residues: CASSQYRADNQPQHF. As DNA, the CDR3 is TGTGCCAGCAGTCAATACAGGGCGGATAATCAGCCCCAGCATTTT.

The CDR3 DNA reads TGTGCCTGGAGTGTAACGCGGGAGGGCCCTTTCTTC. Its protein is CAWSVTREGPFF. The gene calls are TRBV30 and TRBJ2-1; 9 bases match TRBD2. Per germline, CDR1 GTSNPN and CDR2 SVGIG (reference sequence). CDR3 length equals 12 residues. The ends lost 0 bases at V and 16 bases at J; junction bases unmatched: 7.

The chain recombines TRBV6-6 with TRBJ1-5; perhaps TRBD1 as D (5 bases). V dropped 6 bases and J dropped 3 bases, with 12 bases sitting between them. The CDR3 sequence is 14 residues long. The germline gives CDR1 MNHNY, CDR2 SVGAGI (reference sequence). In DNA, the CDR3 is TGTGCCAGCAGCGGACAAGGCCTCAATCAGCCCCAGCATTTT. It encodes CASSGQGLNQPQHF.

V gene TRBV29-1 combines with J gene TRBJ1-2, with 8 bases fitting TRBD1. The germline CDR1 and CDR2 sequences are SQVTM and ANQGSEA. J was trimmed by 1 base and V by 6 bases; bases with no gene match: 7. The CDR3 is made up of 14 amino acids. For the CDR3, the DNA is TGCAGCGTCGGCACAGGGGGAAATAACTATGGCTACACCTTC. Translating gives CSVGTGGNNYGYTF.

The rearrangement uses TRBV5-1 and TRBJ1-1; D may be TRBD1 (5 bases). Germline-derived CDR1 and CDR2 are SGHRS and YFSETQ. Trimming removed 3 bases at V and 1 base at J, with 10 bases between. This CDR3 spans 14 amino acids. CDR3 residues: CASSSDQGNTEAFF. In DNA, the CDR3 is TGCGCCAGCAGCTCCGACCAGGGGAACACTGAAGCTTTCTTT.

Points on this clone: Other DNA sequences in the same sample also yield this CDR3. CDR3 bases: TGTGCCAGCAGTGAAGTTGGGAATTCACCCCTCCACTTT. Translated, it gives CASSEVGNSPLHF. The chain has TRBV6-1 and TRBJ1-6; D call uncertain. CDR3 length: 13 amino acids. V lost 1 base to trimming and J lost 7 bases, with 5 bases between them. Germline CDR1 is MNHNS and CDR2 is SASEGT.

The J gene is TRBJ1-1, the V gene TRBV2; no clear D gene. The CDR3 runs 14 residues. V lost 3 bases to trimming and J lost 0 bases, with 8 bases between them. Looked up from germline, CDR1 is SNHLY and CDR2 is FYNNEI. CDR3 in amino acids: CASSDTEMNTEAFF. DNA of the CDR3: TGTGCCAGCAGTGACACAGAGATGAACACTGAAGCTTTCTTT.

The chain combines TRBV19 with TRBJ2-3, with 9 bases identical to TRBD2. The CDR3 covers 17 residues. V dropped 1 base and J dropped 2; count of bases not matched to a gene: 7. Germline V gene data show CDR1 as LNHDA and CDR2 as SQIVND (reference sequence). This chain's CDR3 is CASSIGMGGRDTDTQYF. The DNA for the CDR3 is TGTGCCAGTAGTATAGGAATGGGCGGGAGGGACACAGATACGCAGTATTTT.

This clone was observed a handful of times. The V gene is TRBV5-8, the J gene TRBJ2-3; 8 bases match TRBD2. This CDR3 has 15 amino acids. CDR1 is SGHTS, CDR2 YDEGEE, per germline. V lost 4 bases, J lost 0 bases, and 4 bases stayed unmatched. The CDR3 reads CASSLSGESTDTQYF. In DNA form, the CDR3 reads TGTGCCAGCAGCCTTAGCGGGGAAAGCACAGATACGCAGTATTTT.

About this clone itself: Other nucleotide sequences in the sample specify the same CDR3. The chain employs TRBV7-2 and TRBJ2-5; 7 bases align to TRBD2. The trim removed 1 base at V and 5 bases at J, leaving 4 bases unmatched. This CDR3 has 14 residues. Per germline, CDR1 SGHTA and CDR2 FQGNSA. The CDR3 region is CASSLGLAGETQYF. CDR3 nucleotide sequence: TGTGCCAGCAGCTTAGGACTAGCAGGGGAGACCCAGTACTTC.

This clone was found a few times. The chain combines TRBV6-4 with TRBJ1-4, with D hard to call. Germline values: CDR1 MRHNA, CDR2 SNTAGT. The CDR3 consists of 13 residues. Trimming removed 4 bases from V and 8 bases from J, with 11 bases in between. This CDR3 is CASSAVEGEKLFF. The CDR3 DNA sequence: TGTGCCAGCAGTGCCGTAGAAGGGGAAAAACTGTTTTTT.

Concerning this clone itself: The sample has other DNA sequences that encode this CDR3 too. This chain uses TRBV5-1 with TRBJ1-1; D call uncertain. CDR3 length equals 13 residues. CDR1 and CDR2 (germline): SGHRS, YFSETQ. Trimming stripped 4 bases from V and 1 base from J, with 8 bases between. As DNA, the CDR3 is TGCGCCAGCAGCGCGGACCGGAACACTGAAGCTTTCTTT. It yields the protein CASSADRNTEAFF.

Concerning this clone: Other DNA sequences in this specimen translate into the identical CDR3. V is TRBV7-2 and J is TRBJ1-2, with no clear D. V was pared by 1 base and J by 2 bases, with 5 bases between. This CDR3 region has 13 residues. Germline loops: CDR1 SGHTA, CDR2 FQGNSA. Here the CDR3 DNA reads TGTGCCAGCAGCTTAGGAGTCAACTATGGCTACACCTTC. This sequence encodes CASSLGVNYGYTF.

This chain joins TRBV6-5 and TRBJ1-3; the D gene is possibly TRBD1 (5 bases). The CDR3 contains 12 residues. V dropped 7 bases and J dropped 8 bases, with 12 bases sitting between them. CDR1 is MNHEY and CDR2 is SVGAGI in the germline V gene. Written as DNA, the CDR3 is TGTGCCAGCATGGCAGGGTGGGACACCATATATTTT. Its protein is CASMAGWDTIYF.

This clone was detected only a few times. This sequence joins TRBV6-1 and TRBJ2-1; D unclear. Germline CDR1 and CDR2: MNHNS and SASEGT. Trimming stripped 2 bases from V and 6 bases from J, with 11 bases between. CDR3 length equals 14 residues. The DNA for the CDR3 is TGTGCCAGCAGTGAACCCGCCGACTTCAATGAGCAGTTCTTC. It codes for CASSEPADFNEQFF.

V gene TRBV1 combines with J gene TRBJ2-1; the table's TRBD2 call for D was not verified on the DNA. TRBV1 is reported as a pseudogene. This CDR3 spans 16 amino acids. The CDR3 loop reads CTRPGTSGKSYNEQFF. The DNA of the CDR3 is TGCACCAGGCCCGGGACTAGCGGCAAATCTTACAATGAGCAGTTCTTC.